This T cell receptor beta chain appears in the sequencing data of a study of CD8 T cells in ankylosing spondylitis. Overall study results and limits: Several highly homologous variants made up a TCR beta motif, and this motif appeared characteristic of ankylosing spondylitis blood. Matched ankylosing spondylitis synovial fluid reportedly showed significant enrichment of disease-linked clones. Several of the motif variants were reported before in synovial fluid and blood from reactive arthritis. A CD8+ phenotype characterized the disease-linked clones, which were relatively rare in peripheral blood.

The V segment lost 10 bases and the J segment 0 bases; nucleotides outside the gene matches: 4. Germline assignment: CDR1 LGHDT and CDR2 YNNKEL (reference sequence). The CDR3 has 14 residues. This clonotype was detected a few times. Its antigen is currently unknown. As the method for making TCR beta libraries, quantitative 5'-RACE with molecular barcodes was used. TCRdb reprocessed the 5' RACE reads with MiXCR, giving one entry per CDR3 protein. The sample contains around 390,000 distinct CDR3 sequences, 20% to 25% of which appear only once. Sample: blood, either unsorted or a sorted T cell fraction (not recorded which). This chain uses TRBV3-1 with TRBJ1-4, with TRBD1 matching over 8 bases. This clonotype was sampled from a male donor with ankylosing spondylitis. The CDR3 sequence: CATGQGSTNEKLFF. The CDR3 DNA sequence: TGTGCCACCGGACAGGGCTCAACTAATGAAAAACTGTTTTTT.